A selection of T cell receptor beta chains follows, all from one sample in a study of CD8+CD57+ T cells in acquired aplastic anemia. TCRdb ran MiXCR on the reads and lists one entry per CDR3 protein. The table shows about 200,000 distinct CDR3 sequences, with roughly 50% occurring only once. The sequenced sample consisted of sorted CD4+, CD8+, or CD8+CD57+ T cells (not recorded which) from PBMCs. The receptor source for this set is a human donor with aplastic anemia. The CDR3 runs from the conserved cysteine through the conserved F or W. D genes are given only for firm matches. Expanded clones are given a class, and other clones once, few, many or no size at all.

j_gene: TRBJ2-7
d_gene: NA
abundance: few
v_gene: TRBV28
CDR3nt: TGTGCCAGCAGTTTTAGGGGTTACCTGGGGTACGAGCAGTACTTC
CDR3aa: CASSFRGYLGYEQYF

j_gene: TRBJ2-7
d_gene: TRBD1
abundance: NA
v_gene: TRBV5-1
CDR3nt: TGCGCCAGCAGCAAGTCCGGGACAGTCTCCTACGAGCAGTACTTC
CDR3aa: CASSKSGTVSYEQYF

j_gene: TRBJ1-2
d_gene: NA
abundance: many
v_gene: TRBV10-3
CDR3nt: TGTGCCATCAGTGATAACCGGCCCCGGCCTGATCCCTATGGCTACACCTTC
CDR3aa: CAISDNRPRPDPYGYTF

j_gene: TRBJ2-5
d_gene: TRBD2
abundance: few
v_gene: TRBV5-4
CDR3nt: TGTGCCAGCAGCTGGACTAGCGGGGGGCCAGGGACCCAGTACTTC
CDR3aa: CASSWTSGGPGTQYF

j_gene: TRBJ1-5
d_gene: TRBD1
abundance: many
v_gene: TRBV5-6
CDR3nt: TGTGCCAGCAGCTTAACGACAGGGGGCGTAGGGCCCCAGCATTTT
CDR3aa: CASSLTTGGVGPQHF

j_gene: TRBJ1-4
d_gene: NA
abundance: NA
v_gene: TRBV28
CDR3nt: TGTGCCAGCAGCTCCGAGGGATTTGAAAAACTGTTTTTT
CDR3aa: CASSSEGFEKLFF

j_gene: TRBJ2-3
d_gene: TRBD2
abundance: NA
v_gene: TRBV7-2
CDR3nt: TGTGCCAGCAGCTTAAACCTAGCGGGAGGTACGCAGTATTTT
CDR3aa: CASSLNLAGGTQYF

j_gene: TRBJ2-5
d_gene: TRBD1
abundance: many
v_gene: TRBV5-1
CDR3nt: TGCGCCAGCAGCTTGCCGACCAGGGGGCTTGGGGAGACCCAGTACTTC
CDR3aa: CASSLPTRGLGETQYF

j_gene: TRBJ2-2
d_gene: NA
abundance: NA
v_gene: TRBV11-3
CDR3nt: TGTGCCAGCAGCCAAGGAATAGGCAGGGGGAACACCGGGGAGCTGTTTTTT
CDR3aa: CASSQGIGRGNTGELFF

j_gene: TRBJ2-5
d_gene: TRBD2
abundance: NA
v_gene: TRBV15
CDR3nt: TGTGCCACCAGCAGAGATCCTCTGGCGGGAGGGGGAAAAGAGACCCAGTACTTC
CDR3aa: CATSRDPLAGGGKETQYF

j_gene: TRBJ2-5
d_gene: NA
abundance: many
v_gene: TRBV9
CDR3nt: TGTGCCAGCAGCGTAGGTCCGGGACCACCTGAGGGGACCCAGTACTTC
CDR3aa: CASSVGPGPPEGTQYF

j_gene: TRBJ1-2
d_gene: TRBD1
abundance: few
v_gene: TRBV19
CDR3nt: TGTGCCAGCACTCAGACAGGGGGACCTCCTAACTATGGCTACACCTTC
CDR3aa: CASTQTGGPPNYGYTF

j_gene: TRBJ1-5
d_gene: NA
abundance: few
v_gene: TRBV24-1
CDR3nt: TGTGCCACCAGTGAGTCAACGGAAAGCAATCAGCCCCAGCATTTT
CDR3aa: CATSESTESNQPQHF

j_gene: TRBJ2-7
d_gene: NA
abundance: NA
v_gene: TRBV6-9
CDR3nt: TGTGCCAGCAGTTCCGGGGGGCAGGGGTTGGAGCAGTACTTC
CDR3aa: CASSSGGQGLEQYF

j_gene: TRBJ2-1
d_gene: NA
abundance: many
v_gene: TRBV11-3
CDR3nt: TGTGCCAGCAGCTTAGTTCAAGGGTCGGGGCCGAGAGGCGATGAGCAGTTCTTC
CDR3aa: CASSLVQGSGPRGDEQFF

j_gene: TRBJ2-7
d_gene: NA
abundance: NA
v_gene: TRBV7-8
CDR3nt: TGTGCCAGCAGACCGGGACGGTCTGAAACCTACGAGCAGTACTTC
CDR3aa: CASRPGRSETYEQYF

j_gene: TRBJ1-4
d_gene: TRBD1
abundance: few
v_gene: TRBV5-5
CDR3nt: TGTGCCAGCAGCAATTTCCCGCCAGGGGGAATAAGTGAAAAACTGTTTTTT
CDR3aa: CASSNFPPGGISEKLFF

j_gene: TRBJ2-5
d_gene: NA
abundance: NA
v_gene: TRBV20-1
CDR3nt: TGCAGTGCTAGAGCCGGTAAAGAGACCCAGTACTTC
CDR3aa: CSARAGKETQYF

j_gene: TRBJ1-3
d_gene: NA
abundance: NA
v_gene: TRBV5-6
CDR3nt: TGTGCCAGCAGCTTGGCCGGCAGGGCCATATATTTT
CDR3aa: CASSLAGRAIYF

j_gene: TRBJ1-5
d_gene: NA
abundance: NA
v_gene: TRBV15
CDR3nt: TGTGCCACCAGCAGAGATAAGGGGGGGCAGTACAATCAGCCCCAGCATTTT
CDR3aa: CATSRDKGGQYNQPQHF

j_gene: TRBJ2-7
d_gene: TRBD1
abundance: NA
v_gene: TRBV6-5
CDR3nt: TGTGCCAGCAGTTACTCGCGGACAGGTCAACCCGAGCAGTACTTC
CDR3aa: CASSYSRTGQPEQYF

j_gene: TRBJ2-7
d_gene: NA
abundance: many
v_gene: TRBV18
CDR3nt: TGTGCCAGCTCACCAACGGGGGACGACGAGCAGTACTTC
CDR3aa: CASSPTGDDEQYF

j_gene: TRBJ2-5
d_gene: TRBD2
abundance: NA
v_gene: TRBV7-3
CDR3nt: TGTGCCAGCAGCTTATTTAGCGGGGGCCAAGAGACCCAGTGCTTC
CDR3aa: CASSLFSGGQETQCF

j_gene: TRBJ2-1
d_gene: TRBD2
abundance: many
v_gene: TRBV12-3/TRBV12-4
CDR3nt: TGTGCCAGCATCCCTGCGGGGGGACGCAATGAGCAGTTCTTC
CDR3aa: CASIPAGGRNEQFF

j_gene: TRBJ1-1
d_gene: TRBD1
abundance: many
v_gene: TRBV5-1
CDR3nt: TGCGCCAGCAGCTTTTGGACAGGGGAAACTGAAGCTTTCTTT
CDR3aa: CASSFWTGETEAFF

j_gene: TRBJ1-3
d_gene: NA
abundance: NA
v_gene: TRBV7-2
CDR3nt: TGTGCCAGCAGCTTAGGGGGGAATGGAAACACCATATATTTT
CDR3aa: CASSLGGNGNTIYF